The entry below gives a single T cell receptor beta chain sequence along with its context. The data were produced by immunoSEQ multiplex PCR, yet TCRdb's version contains in-frame clones alone and is incomplete. Of about 24,000 clones listed, about 90% are singletons. The record originates from a study of T cells in localized non-small cell lung cancer. In germline, CDR1 is SGHAT, CDR2 FQDESV (reference sequence). Trimming left V 4 bases short and J 0 bases short, with 13 bases between. This CDR3 is built from 17 residues. The TCR comes from a woman aged 35 to 70 with stage I lung adenocarcinoma. Source: peripheral blood, taken before any cancer treatment. The chain uses TRBV11-1 and TRBJ2-6, with D possibly TRBD2 on 6 matching bases. CDR3 protein: CASSSISGVSGANVLTF. The CDR3 nucleotides read TGTGCCAGCAGCTCAATATCGGGGGTCTCTGGGGCCAACGTCCTGACTTTC.